Below, 25 T cell receptor beta chains from the same sample are listed, as sequenced in a study of human T cells and chemical hapten exposure. Specified time point: patch test 1, 2 weeks after DPC sensitization. The treatment here: therapeutic diphenylcyclopropenone sensitization with weekly scalp DPC. TCRdb reprocessed the RACE reads via MiXCR and lists one record per CDR3 protein. Of about 120,000 distinct CDR3 sequences listed, about an eighth are singletons. Sequencing used whole blood, obtained in connection with sensitization to the hapten diphenylcyclopropenone (DPC). These receptors were taken from a man aged 18 to 35 with alopecia areata. Some clones in this sample may be carry-over from other donors' samples.

For the CDR3, the DNA is TGTGCCAGCAGTTTAATGGACCCAGGGAGCTCCTACAATGAGCAGTTCTTC. This gives the protein CASSLMDPGSSYNEQFF. The chain combines TRBV12-3 or TRBV12-4 with TRBJ2-1; TRBD1 or TRBD2 may be the D gene (5 bases each). The CDR3 covers 17 residues. Trimming left V 2 bases short and J 0 bases short, with 14 bases between.

This clonotype was counted many times. V is TRBV10-2 and J is TRBJ1-2, with 12 bases fitting TRBD1. The V gene end was trimmed by 0 bases and the J gene end by 8 bases; junction bases not matched to a gene: 7. The germline CDR1 and CDR2 sequences are WSHSY and SAAADI. The CDR3 has 16 residues. The CDR3 region is CASSESPTGTGGGYTF. In nucleotides, the CDR3 is TGCGCCAGCAGTGAGTCCCCGACCGGGACAGGGGGCGGCTACACCTTC.

There are a few counts of this clonotype. The chain is built from TRBV24-1 and TRBJ2-2; TRBD1 aligns across 11 bases. Looked up from germline, CDR1 is KGHDR and CDR2 is SFDVKD. This CDR3 region has 19 residues. With 6 bases clipped from V and 1 base from J, the junction kept 12 bases outside the gene matches. This CDR3 reads CATSPVSDRGPLNTGELFF. For the CDR3, the DNA is TGTGCCACCAGTCCGGTTTCGGACAGGGGGCCTTTGAACACCGGGGAGCTGTTTTTT.

The rearrangement uses TRBV5-1 and TRBJ2-5; 11 positions agree with TRBD1. Germline-derived CDR1 and CDR2 are SGHRS and YFSETQ. The CDR3 spans 16 residues. J gave up 5 bases and V 0 bases, and 6 bases lay outside the gene matches. Here the CDR3 reads CASSLARTGGGETQYF. The CDR3 DNA follows: TGCGCCAGCAGCTTGGCCCGGACAGGGGGCGGCGAGACCCAGTACTTC.

The chain is built from TRBV7-2 and TRBJ2-5; D gene uncertain. V was cut by 5 bases and J by 5 bases, with 12 bases left in between. CDR3 length: 13 amino acids. Per germline, CDR1 SGHTA and CDR2 FQGNSA. This chain's CDR3 is CASSPPLPETQYF. The CDR3 DNA follows: TGTGCCAGCAGCCCCCCCCTGCCTGAGACCCAGTACTTC.

This clonotype was seen more than once but under ten times. The chain has TRBV24-1 and TRBJ2-3, with a possible D match to TRBD1 (5 bases). CDR3 length equals 18 residues. Looked up from germline, CDR1 is KGHDR and CDR2 is SFDVKD. Trimming pared 0 bases from V and 3 bases from J, leaving 18 bases between. Written as DNA, the CDR3 is TGTGCCACCAGTGATTTGCCTGGCGTCAACTCAGGGACAGATACGCAGTATTTT. Its protein product is CATSDLPGVNSGTDTQYF.

This rearrangement joins TRBV20-1 to TRBJ1-1, with 9 bases lining up with TRBD1. Per germline, CDR1 DFQATT and CDR2 SNEGSKA (reference sequence). V dropped 5 bases and J dropped 4; count of bases not matched to a gene: 5. The CDR3 has 13 residues. CDR3 in amino acids: CSALGQGFTEAFF. As DNA, the CDR3 is TGCAGTGCTCTGGGACAGGGTTTCACTGAAGCTTTCTTT.

This clonotype occurred a few times. The junction does not match germline at one end; this may be a read error. The rearrangement joins TRBV7-9 to TRBJ2-5; D may be TRBD1 (6 bases). Per the germline V gene, CDR1 is SEHNR and CDR2 is FQNEAQ (reference sequence). The CDR3 contains 12 residues. This chain's CDR3 is CASSQSDQGKHF. DNA of the CDR3: TGTGCCAGCAGTCAAAGCGATCAGGGGAAGCACTTC.

This clonotype has a handful of counts. CDR3 protein: CASSMTGISNQPQHF. The DNA for the CDR3 is TGTGCCAGCAGCATGACAGGGATTAGCAATCAGCCCCAGCATTTT. The V gene is TRBV11-2, the J gene TRBJ1-5; 7 bases line up with TRBD1. V was pared by 5 bases and J by 0 bases, with 4 bases of the junction left unmatched. The CDR3 consists of 15 residues. Germline lookup yields CDR1 SGHAT and CDR2 FQNNGV.

This clonotype was observed a few times. V is TRBV5-1 and J is TRBJ1-1; D may be TRBD1 (5 bases). Between the trimmed V and J ends, which lost 5 bases and 5 bases, there was a span of 19 bases. The germline CDR1 and CDR2 sequences are SGHRS and YFSETQ. The CDR3 runs to 15 residues. The CDR3 bases are TGCGCCAGCAGGGGTACCGGGCCCCGGGGGACTGAAGCTTTCTTT. Translating it yields CASRGTGPRGTEAFF.

This clonotype showed up just a few times. The chain uses TRBV6-6 and TRBJ2-7; 10 positions agree with TRBD1. Trimming took 5 bases from V and 1 from J; bases not matched to a gene: 5. Germline V gives CDR1 MNHNY, CDR2 SVGAGI (reference sequence). The CDR3 totals 15 residues. CDR3 sequence reads: CASSDGTGVSYEQYV. DNA for the CDR3: TGTGCCAGCAGTGACGGGACAGGGGTATCCTACGAGCAGTACGTC.

There are many counts of this clonotype. V is TRBV20-1 and J is TRBJ1-4; TRBD1 aligns across 7 bases. Losses at the gene ends were 0 bases for V and 8 bases for J; bases not matched to a gene: 6. This CDR3 is built from 14 residues. Germline CDR1 reads DFQATT; CDR2 reads SNEGSKA (reference sequence). The DNA for the CDR3 is TGCAGTGCTAGAGATTCAGGGGGAGAAGAAAAACTGTTTTTT. It translates to CSARDSGGEEKLFF.

This clonotype has a handful of counts. The chain combines TRBV6-6 with TRBJ1-6; TRBD1 matches 7 bases. V dropped 10 bases and J dropped 5; count of bases not matched to a gene: 5. CDR1 is MNHNY and CDR2 is SVGAGI in the germline V gene (reference sequence). The CDR3 is made up of 13 amino acids. The CDR3 spells CATRGTDNSPLHF. The CDR3 bases are TGTGCCACCAGGGGGACAGATAATTCACCCCTCCACTTT.

The V gene is TRBV5-1, the J gene TRBJ1-6; D not resolved. The CDR3 extends over 15 amino acids. CDR1 is SGHRS, CDR2 YFSETQ, per germline. Trimming cost V 4 bases and J 10 bases, with 18 bases left between them. The CDR3 loop reads CASSPREGIRSPLHF. For the CDR3, the DNA is TGCGCCAGCAGCCCCCGAGAGGGAATTCGGTCACCCCTCCACTTT.

This clonotype came up many times. The chain employs TRBV27 and TRBJ1-2; 8 positions match TRBD1. The CDR3 spans 14 residues. The V gene end was trimmed by 5 bases and the J gene end by 2 bases; junction bases not matched to a gene: 4. The germline V gene has CDR1 MNHEY and CDR2 SMNVEV (reference sequence). CDR3 nucleotides: TGTGCCAGCAGTATGGGGACAGGAAACTATGGCTACACCTTC. Its translation: CASSMGTGNYGYTF.

The sample holds a few counts of this clonotype. The V call is TRBV13, the J call TRBJ1-4; D gene ambiguous. Germline CDR1 reads PRHDT; CDR2 reads FYEKMQ (reference sequence). The CDR3 extends over 15 amino acids. Trimming shortened V by 2 bases and J by 0 bases, and 7 bases separated the two germline ends. CDR3 sequence (DNA): TGTGCCAGCAGCTTAAGCAGGACAACTAATGAAAAACTGTTTTTT. It specifies CASSLSRTTNEKLFF.

A few counts support this clonotype. The V and J genes are TRBV7-6 and TRBJ2-1, with a weak D call TRBD1 (6 bases). Trimming stripped 2 bases from V and 6 bases from J, with 14 bases between. CDR1 is SGHVS and CDR2 is FNYEAQ in the germline V gene. The CDR3 sequence is 15 residues long. The CDR3: CASSLTGNGGNEQFF. Written as DNA, the CDR3 is TGTGCCAGCAGCTTAACAGGGAATGGTGGCAATGAGCAGTTCTTC.

The chain is built from TRBV28 and TRBJ2-5; D perhaps matches TRBD2 (6 bases). The CDR3 runs 17 residues. CDR1 MDHEN and CDR2 SYDVKM come from the germline V gene. Trimming shortened V by 3 bases and J by 5 bases, and 22 bases separated the two germline ends. The CDR3 region has the DNA TGTGCCAGCAGTTTTGGGCGAGGGACTCCCAATCGGGAGACCCAGTACTTC. Protein product: CASSFGRGTPNRETQYF.

This clonotype came up a few times. In DNA form, the CDR3 reads TGTGCCAGCAGTCCCGGGGGACTGGGCTACACCTTC. Its translation is CASSPGGLGYTF. The chain uses TRBV12-3 or TRBV12-4 and TRBJ1-2; D may be TRBD1 (5 bases). CDR3 length equals 12 residues. The V and J ends lost 5 bases and 8 bases respectively, with 12 bases between them.

This clonotype was detected only a few times. The chain uses TRBV4-3 and TRBJ2-3; 9 bases line up with TRBD1. This CDR3 contains 15 residues. V lost 4 bases to trimming and J lost 5 bases; unmatched junction nucleotides: 7. Germline V gives CDR1 LGHNA, CDR2 YSLEER. The DNA of the CDR3 is TGCGCCAGCAGCCGGGGACAGGGTCGGGTAGATACGCAGTATTTT. The encoded protein is CASSRGQGRVDTQYF.

This chain links TRBV7-9 with TRBJ1-1; 7 nucleotides match TRBD1. The CDR3 runs to 13 residues. V dropped 5 bases and J dropped 5; count of bases not matched to a gene: 5. Germline lookup yields CDR1 SEHNR and CDR2 FQNEAQ (reference sequence). In nucleotides, the CDR3 is TGTGCCAGCAGCCCCAGGGGGAGGACTGAAGCTTTCTTT. It specifies CASSPRGRTEAFF.

The chain links TRBV4-1 to TRBJ1-1; no clear D. Trimming took off 0 bases at V and 0 bases at J, with 14 bases between the two ends. The length of the CDR3 is 17 residues. Germline V gene data show CDR1 as MGHRA and CDR2 as YSYEKL. In DNA, the CDR3 is TGCGCCAGCAGCCAAGATAGGTCAGTGATCATGAACACTGAAGCTTTCTTT. This codes for CASSQDRSVIMNTEAFF.

This clonotype was recorded many times. The V gene is TRBV7-6, the J gene TRBJ2-6; D assignment may be TRBD1 or TRBD2 (5 bases each). CDR1 and CDR2 from the germline V gene are SGHVS and FNYEAQ. The V end lost 0 bases, the J end lost 0 bases, and 15 bases lay between the germline ends. The CDR3 is made up of 19 amino acids. DNA for the CDR3: TGTGCCAGCAGCTTAGCGAGGCAGGGACCCATCTCTGGGGCCAACGTCCTGACTTTC. Protein: CASSLARQGPISGANVLTF. Supplemented by reference TRBV7-6 and TRBJ2-6, the full variable domain reads GAGVSQSPRYKVTKRGQDVALRCDPISGHVSLYWYRQALGQGPEFLTYFNYEAQQDKSGLPNDRFSAERPEGSISTLTIQRTEQRDSAMYRCASSLARQGPISGANVLTFGAGSRLTVL.

The genes are TRBV29-1 and TRBJ2-1, with D possibly matching TRBD1 (5 bases). This CDR3 has 14 amino acids. Germline CDR1 SQVTM, CDR2 ANQGSEA. The V end lost 5 bases, the J end lost 0 bases, and 11 bases lay between the germline ends. This chain's CDR3 is CSVQRTFSYNEQFF. The CDR3 DNA is TGCAGCGTTCAAAGGACATTCTCCTACAATGAGCAGTTCTTC.

V gene TRBV11-2 combines with J gene TRBJ2-7; no firm D call. V was cut by 3 bases and J by 6 bases, with 12 bases left in between. Germline V gene sequence: CDR1 SGHAT, CDR2 FQNNGV. The CDR3 covers 13 residues. This CDR3 reads CASSFRQLLEQYF. The CDR3, as DNA: TGTGCCAGCAGCTTTAGGCAGCTTCTCGAGCAGTACTTC. Full variable domain (missing parts from reference TRBV11-2 and TRBJ2-7): EAGVAQSPRYKIIEKRQSVAFWCNPISGHATLYWYQQILGQGPKLLIQFQNNGVVDDSQLPKDRFSAERLKGVDSTLKIQPAKLEDSAVYLCASSFRQLLEQYFGPGTRLTVT.